This T cell receptor beta chain is drawn from a study of T-cell memory formation after mild COVID-19. As for the study in general: The TCR clusters were mostly specific to one donor.

For this clonotype: Its antigen remains unknown.

5'RACE with constant-segment primers yielded barcoded, UMI-tagged TCR alpha and TCR beta cDNA libraries. In TCRdb, the 5' RACE reads were re-called with MiXCR into one record per CDR3 protein. The data contain roughly 400,000 distinct CDR3 sequences, over 15% of them singletons. Overall study findings and caveats: Pre-infection memory contained some responding clones, which suggested that cross-reactive memory had joined. Clones that contracted from day 15 to 85 were balanced CD4/CD8, while later expanders leaned CD4+.

The source is a man aged 18 to 29 who had mild COVID-19 (a few samples of this study predate the infection). Cell type and time point are not known. Material: PBMCs or a T cell subset sorted from them (not recorded which).

The chain's CDR3 is CASSDGRGGRSPLHF. DNA of the CDR3: TGCGCCAGCAGCGACGGACGGGGGGGCCGTTCACCCCTCCACTTT. V usage is TRBV5-1 and J usage is TRBJ1-6, with a weak D call TRBD1 (6 bases). CDR1 and CDR2 (germline): SGHRS, YFSETQ. Between the trimmed V and J ends, which lost 4 bases and 9 bases, there was a span of 17 bases. This CDR3 contains 15 residues.